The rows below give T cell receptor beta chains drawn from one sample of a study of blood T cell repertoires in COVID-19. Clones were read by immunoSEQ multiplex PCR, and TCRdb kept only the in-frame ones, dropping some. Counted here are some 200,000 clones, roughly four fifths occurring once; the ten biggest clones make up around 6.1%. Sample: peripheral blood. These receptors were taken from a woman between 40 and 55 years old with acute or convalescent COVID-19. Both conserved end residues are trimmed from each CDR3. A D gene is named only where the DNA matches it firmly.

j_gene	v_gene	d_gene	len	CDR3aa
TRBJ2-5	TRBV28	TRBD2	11	ASGTSVPETQY
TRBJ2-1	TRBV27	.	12	ASSLYLDSNEQF
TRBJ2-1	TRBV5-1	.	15	ASSLEKLRLVSNEQF
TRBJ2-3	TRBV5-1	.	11	ASSLGPTDTQY
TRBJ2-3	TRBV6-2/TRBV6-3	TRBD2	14	ASSYSLAGGRDTQY
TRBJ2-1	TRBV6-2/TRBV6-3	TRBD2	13	ASSPGGTIINEQF
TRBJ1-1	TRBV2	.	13	AGSTGAGVGTEAF
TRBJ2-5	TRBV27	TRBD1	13	ASSPWDSKGETQY
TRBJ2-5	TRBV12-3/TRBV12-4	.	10	ASNSMEGTQY
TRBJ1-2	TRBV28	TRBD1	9	ASCHPGGCT
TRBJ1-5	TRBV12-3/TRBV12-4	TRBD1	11	ASSRTGGQPQH
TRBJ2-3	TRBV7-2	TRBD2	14	ASSPPGTSGTDTQY
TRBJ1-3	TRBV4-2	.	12	ASSQDPGGNTIY
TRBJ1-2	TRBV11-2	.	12	ASSPAGGNYGYT
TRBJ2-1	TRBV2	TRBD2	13	ASKPLAGDDNEQF
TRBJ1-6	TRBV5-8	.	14	ASSNTLYRETSPLH
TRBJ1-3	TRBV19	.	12	ASSIAGAGNTIY
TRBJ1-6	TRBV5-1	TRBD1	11	ASSLGQGVPLH
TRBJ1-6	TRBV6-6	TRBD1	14	ASSYGQGAKNSPLH
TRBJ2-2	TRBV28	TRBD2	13	ASSFSGGPDGELF
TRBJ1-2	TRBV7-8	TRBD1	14	ASSTRDRGRENGYT
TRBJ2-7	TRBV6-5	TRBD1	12	ASRPRQGSYEQY
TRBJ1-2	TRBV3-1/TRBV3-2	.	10	ASSQGRNGYT
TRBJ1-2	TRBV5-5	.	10	ASGGSGYGYT
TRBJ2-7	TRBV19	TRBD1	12	ASSLGTGLHEQY
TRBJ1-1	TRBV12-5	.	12	ASGLGTTRRGAF
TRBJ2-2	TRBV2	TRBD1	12	ASKVDRAAGELF
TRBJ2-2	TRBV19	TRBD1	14	ASSILGQGSAGELF
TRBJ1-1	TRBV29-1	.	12	SVDKRGGGTEAF
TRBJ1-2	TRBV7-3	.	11	ASSPQPTGGYT
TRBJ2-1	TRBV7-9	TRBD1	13	ASSLIATGGNEQF
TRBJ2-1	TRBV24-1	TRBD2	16	ATSDVTSGRGGYNEQF